This TCR beta chain appears in the sequencing data of a study of T and B cells in COVID-19 patients. Whole-study context: COVID-19 patients gave peripheral blood either during active infection or after recovery.

Regarding the study as a whole: Exclusive to the recovered cohort were thousands of TCR clusters, around 30 of them with low generation probability.

From blood, about 240-550 ng of genomic DNA served as TRB template. BIOMED2 TRB-A/B primer pools were used in multiplex TRB PCR. In TCRdb, the multiplex PCR reads were re-called with MiXCR into one record per CDR3 protein. The sample lists under 7,000 distinct CDR3 sequences, around 26% seen once, with more than 11% in the top ten. In regard to this clonotype: Its specificity is unknown.

The trim removed 10 bases at V and 7 bases at J, leaving 18 bases unmatched. This CDR3 has 17 residues. The germline V gene has CDR1 KGHSH and CDR2 LQKENI. The receptor's source is a human donor with active COVID-19. The J gene is TRBJ1-6, the V gene TRBV18; TRBD1 aligns across 8 bases. Sample: blood. The CDR3 protein is CANSPTLQTGVNSPLHF. In DNA, the CDR3 is TGTGCCAATTCACCCACGCTTCAGACAGGGGTAAATTCACCCCTCCACTTT.